These 26 T cell receptor beta chains were all obtained from the same sample, sequenced in a study of read filtering for tumor transcriptome and immune sequencing. The library was built from about 370 ng RNA with molecular barcoded adaptors for alpha/delta and beta/gamma chains. TCRdb fed the reads into MiXCR, producing one record per CDR3 protein. The data contain 100,000 to 150,000 distinct CDR3 sequences, roughly 13% of them singletons. Material: a population of CD138-negative cells sorted from bone marrow. The receptor set was obtained from a donor at least 40 years old with multiple myeloma.

This clonotype was seen many times. The chain uses TRBV19 and TRBJ2-7; maybe TRBD1 (6 bases). Germline V CDR1 and CDR2: LNHDA, SQIVND (reference sequence). CDR3 length: 14 amino acids. Deletions cut 5 bases from V and 1 base from J, with 12 bases between. The CDR3 DNA follows: TGTGCCAGTAGTTGGGGACAATCATCCTACGAGCAGTACTTC. Encoded protein: CASSWGQSSYEQYF.

This clonotype was observed many times. V gene TRBV9 combines with J gene TRBJ2-3; D remains unclear. V lost 0 bases and J lost 5, with 4 bases in between. This CDR3 contains 12 residues. CDR1 SGDLS and CDR2 YYNGEE come from the germline V gene. As DNA, the CDR3 is TGTGCCAGCAGCGTAGGCGTAGATACGCAGTATTTT. Residues: CASSVGVDTQYF.

The chain joins TRBV5-1 to TRBJ1-1; D may be TRBD1 (5 bases). V lost 2 bases to trimming and J lost 4 bases, with 6 bases between them. The germline V gene has CDR1 SGHRS and CDR2 YFSETQ. The CDR3 loop spans 12 amino acids. Written as DNA, the CDR3 is TGCGCCAGCAGCTTAGACAGCACTGAAGCTTTCTTT. Protein product: CASSLDSTEAFF.

This clonotype was observed many times. The chain employs TRBV5-1 and TRBJ2-5; 10 nucleotides align to TRBD2. The CDR3 contains 17 residues. Germline V lookup: CDR1 SGHRS, CDR2 YFSETQ. The trim removed 0 bases at V and 4 bases at J, leaving 9 bases unmatched. Here the CDR3 DNA reads TGCGCCAGCAGCTTGGCGGCGGTAGCGGGAGGTGGAGAGACCCAGTACTTC. Amino acids: CASSLAAVAGGGETQYF.

This clonotype appeared a few times. This sequence joins TRBV9 and TRBJ2-5; 9 bases agree with TRBD1. This CDR3 has 15 amino acids. V was pared by 3 bases and J by 1 base, with 4 bases of the junction left unmatched. CDR1 is SGDLS and CDR2 is YYNGEE in the germline V gene. The CDR3 reads CASSEGQGSQETQYF. CDR3 nucleotides: TGTGCCAGCAGCGAGGGACAGGGATCCCAAGAGACCCAGTACTTC.

This clonotype was recorded at least ten times. The chain joins TRBV7-2 to TRBJ2-1; D is possibly TRBD1 or TRBD2 (6 bases each). Germline CDR1 is SGHTA and CDR2 is FQGNSA. The CDR3 sequence is 16 residues long. V was clipped by 5 bases and J by 1 base, with 15 bases between them. The CDR3 sequence is CASSPRGGISYNEQFF. The CDR3 coding sequence is TGTGCCAGCAGCCCGAGAGGGGGGATTTCCTACAATGAGCAGTTCTTC.

On this clonotype: This sequence is one base from a far larger clone and is likely a read error. The CDR3 loop is CARSLGGRSYNEQFF. CDR3 coding DNA: TGTGCCAGGAGCTTAGGCGGGAGGTCCTACAATGAGCAGTTCTTC. This sequence joins TRBV11-2 and TRBJ2-1; 8 bases align to TRBD2. CDR3 length equals 15 residues. The germline CDR1 and CDR2 sequences are SGHAT and FQNNGV.

This clonotype was found many times. The J gene is TRBJ1-1, the V gene TRBV7-8; D possibly corresponds to TRBD1 (5 bases). Germline-derived CDR1 and CDR2 are SGHVS and FQNEAQ. Trimming pared 4 bases from V and 3 bases from J, leaving 15 bases between. There are 15 residues in the CDR3. CDR3 sequence (DNA): TGTGCCAGCAGCTCTCACCGGGACGGATACACTGAAGCTTTCTTT. It encodes CASSSHRDGYTEAFF. Complete variable domain (other parts from reference TRBV7-8 and TRBJ1-1): GAGVSQSPRYKVAKRGQDVALRCDPISGHVSLFWYQQALGQGPEFLTYFQNEAQLDKSGLPSDRFFAERPEGSVSTLKIQRTQQEDSAVYLCASSSHRDGYTEAFFGQGTRLTVV.

This chain links TRBV12-3 or TRBV12-4 with TRBJ1-3, with TRBD1 matching over 8 bases. V dropped 7 bases and J dropped 0; count of bases not matched to a gene: 8. The CDR3 is 16 residues long. CDR3: CASNPDRAYSGNTIYF. Written as DNA, the CDR3 is TGTGCCAGCAATCCGGACAGGGCTTACTCTGGAAACACCATATATTTT.

This clonotype was picked up one time. This could be a read error, since a much larger clone is one nucleotide away. V is TRBV6-5 and J is TRBJ1-1; D not certain. This CDR3 comprises 12 residues. CDR1 and CDR2 (germline): MNHEY, SVGAGI. The CDR3 spells CASSKYPGEALF. The CDR3 region has the DNA TGTGCCAGCAGTAAGTACCCCGGGGAAGCTCTCTTT.

About this clonotype: A much larger clone is a single base away; this may be a read error. The rearrangement joins TRBV19 to TRBJ2-1, with D possibly TRBD2 on 6 matching bases. The CDR3 extends over 15 amino acids. Germline V CDR1 and CDR2: LNHDA, SQIVND (reference sequence). CDR3 region: CASSIGGASYNEQLF. DNA of the CDR3: TGTGCCAGTAGTATTGGAGGGGCCTCCTACAATGAGCAGCTCTTC.

This clonotype was detected ten times or more. The CDR3 does not close with the conserved phenylalanine or tryptophan, likely indicating a read error. The CDR3 here is CASSPAALSSGSSYEQYS. CDR3 DNA sequence: TGTGCCAGCAGCCCCGCCGCCCTCTCCAGCGGGAGCTCCTACGAGCAGTACTCC. The chain links TRBV7-8 to TRBJ2-7; 8 bases are a match to TRBD2. The CDR3 totals 18 residues. V lost 5 bases to trimming and J lost 0 bases; unmatched junction nucleotides: 15. Germline CDR1 SGHVS, CDR2 FQNEAQ.

This clonotype was counted a few times. The chain has TRBV19 and TRBJ2-1, with TRBD2 matching 9 bases. The junction had 2 bases not matched to a gene; V was cut back by 1 base and J by 4 bases. CDR1 and CDR2 (germline): LNHDA, SQIVND (reference sequence). This CDR3 is built from 15 residues. For the CDR3, the DNA is TGTGCCAGTAGTATAGGACTAGCGGTTTACAATGAGCAGTTCTTC. Translated: CASSIGLAVYNEQFF.

The chain combines TRBV27 with TRBJ2-1; no definite D call. Germline CDR1 and CDR2: MNHEY and SMNVEV (reference sequence). V lost 1 base and J lost 10, with 5 bases in between. The CDR3 covers 11 residues. The CDR3 DNA sequence: TGTGCCAGCAGTTTATTAGGGGAGCAGTTCTTC. Translated: CASSLLGEQFF.

The sample holds a few counts of this clonotype. The rearrangement joins TRBV7-9 to TRBJ2-1; TRBD2 might be the D (6 bases). The CDR3 spans 15 residues. Germline V lookup: CDR1 SEHNR, CDR2 FQNEAQ (reference sequence). With 1 base removed from V and 2 bases from J, the gap between germline ends came to 9 bases. CDR3 DNA sequence: TGTGCCAGCAGCTTAGGGACTAACACCTACAATGAGCAGTTCTTC. Translation: CASSLGTNTYNEQFF.

This clonotype was recorded at least ten times. The chain has TRBV25-1 and TRBJ1-1; perhaps TRBD1 as D (6 bases). The CDR3 runs to 14 residues. V was trimmed by 5 bases and J by 0 bases, leaving 10 bases between them. Germline V CDR1 and CDR2: MGHDK, SYGVNS. CDR3 in DNA: TGTGCCAGCAGTAAGACAGGCGTGAACACTGAAGCTTTCTTT. Amino acid sequence: CASSKTGVNTEAFF.

This clonotype was counted ten times or more. The chain uses TRBV4-1 and TRBJ2-1; D ambiguous. The germline V gene encodes CDR1 MGHRA and CDR2 YSYEKL. The CDR3 loop spans 16 amino acids. V was cut by 2 bases and J by 3 bases, with 14 bases left in between. The DNA of the CDR3 is TGCGCCAGCAGCCAAAGAAATCAGGCACTCTACAATGAGCAGTTCTTC. As protein: CASSQRNQALYNEQFF.

Regarding this clonotype: A much larger clonotype is one base distant, so this may be a read error. A read error is likely, as this CDR3 ends without the conserved phenylalanine or tryptophan. The chain links TRBV12-5 to TRBJ2-7; 13 nucleotides line up with TRBD2. The CDR3 consists of 17 residues. CDR1 is LGHNT, CDR2 FRNRAP, per germline. V dropped 1 base and J dropped 5; count of bases not matched to a gene: 8. DNA for the CDR3: TGTGCTAGTGGTTTGGCCATCGCCGGGACTAGCGGGAACGAGCAGTACTTA. This codes for CASGLAIAGTSGNEQYL.

The chain is built from TRBV4-2 and TRBJ2-5; 9 nucleotides agree with TRBD2. Per the germline V gene, CDR1 is LGHNA and CDR2 is YNFKEQ. The CDR3 contains 18 residues. After removal of 4 bases from V and 5 bases from J, the junction contained 17 bases not matched to a gene. For the CDR3, the DNA is TGTGCCAGCAGCCCAGGGGGGATTAGCGGGAGTGGGGCGGAGACCCAGTACTTC. Its protein product is CASSPGGISGSGAETQYF.

This clonotype was recorded many times. V and J are TRBV27 and TRBJ2-7; the match to TRBD1 covers 8 bases. CDR3 length: 15 residues. CDR1 MNHEY and CDR2 SMNVEV come from the germline V gene (reference sequence). J was trimmed by 5 bases and V by 5 bases; bases with no gene match: 11. The DNA of the CDR3 is TGTGCCAGCAGTCCCTCGGGTTCAGGGGGCCACGAGCAGTACTTC. Encoded protein: CASSPSGSGGHEQYF.

Notes on this clonotype: A much larger clone lies a single base off, so this may be a read error. The chain recombines TRBV11-2 with TRBJ2-1, with 8 bases fitting TRBD2. CDR3 length: 16 residues. Germline CDR1 reads SGHAT; CDR2 reads FQNNGV. CDR3 coding DNA: TGTGCCAGCAGCTTAGCCCTCACTAGCGGTCCGAATGGGCAGTTCTTC. This gives the protein CASSLALTSGPNGQFF.

This clonotype was detected ten times or more. V is TRBV20-1 and J is TRBJ2-1; 8 nucleotides agree with TRBD2. The CDR3 contains 16 residues. Germline CDR1 is DFQATT and CDR2 is SNEGSKA (reference sequence). V trimming: 8 bases; J trimming: 8 bases; junction bases outside the gene matches: 20. CDR3 sequence reads: CSSKRAPSGLKDEQFF. CDR3 DNA: TGCAGTTCGAAACGTGCCCCTAGCGGGCTCAAAGATGAGCAGTTCTTC.

This clonotype was detected once. One junction end does not reproduce the germline sequence, and a read error may be involved. The chain links TRBV5-4 to TRBJ1-2; D unclear. Germline values: CDR1 SGHNT, CDR2 YYREEE (reference sequence). This CDR3 contains 16 residues. In nucleotides, the CDR3 is TGTGCCAGCAGCTTGGGGGGTCCGGTCGGTAACCATGGCTACACCTTC. Residues: CASSLGGPVGNHGYTF.

This clonotype appeared many times. J is TRBJ2-1 and V is TRBV12-3 or TRBV12-4; 7 positions agree with TRBD2. The CDR3 contains 18 residues. V lost 6 bases and J lost 4; bases outside the gene matches: 18. The CDR3 loop is CASSDLALGLPLYNEQFF. Here the CDR3 DNA reads TGTGCCAGCAGCGATCTGGCCCTGGGACTACCATTATACAATGAGCAGTTCTTC.

This clonotype appeared many times. The chain recombines TRBV4-3 with TRBJ2-3; D call uncertain. Germline V lookup: CDR1 LGHNA, CDR2 YSLEER. V dropped 0 bases and J dropped 7 bases, with 11 bases sitting between them. There are 14 residues in the CDR3. The CDR3 DNA reads as TGCGCCAGCAGCCAAGAATTGCGAATTCATACGCAGTATTTT. Encoded protein: CASSQELRIHTQYF.

This clonotype has ten or more counts. The V call is TRBV10-3, the J call TRBJ2-1; TRBD2 aligns across 12 bases. V trimming: 0 bases; J trimming: 10 bases; junction bases outside the gene matches: 4. There are 15 residues in the CDR3. Germline assignment: CDR1 ENHRY and CDR2 SYGVKD. The CDR3 sequence is CAISESGTSGHEQFF. CDR3 bases: TGTGCCATCAGTGAGTCCGGGACTAGCGGGCACGAGCAGTTCTTC.